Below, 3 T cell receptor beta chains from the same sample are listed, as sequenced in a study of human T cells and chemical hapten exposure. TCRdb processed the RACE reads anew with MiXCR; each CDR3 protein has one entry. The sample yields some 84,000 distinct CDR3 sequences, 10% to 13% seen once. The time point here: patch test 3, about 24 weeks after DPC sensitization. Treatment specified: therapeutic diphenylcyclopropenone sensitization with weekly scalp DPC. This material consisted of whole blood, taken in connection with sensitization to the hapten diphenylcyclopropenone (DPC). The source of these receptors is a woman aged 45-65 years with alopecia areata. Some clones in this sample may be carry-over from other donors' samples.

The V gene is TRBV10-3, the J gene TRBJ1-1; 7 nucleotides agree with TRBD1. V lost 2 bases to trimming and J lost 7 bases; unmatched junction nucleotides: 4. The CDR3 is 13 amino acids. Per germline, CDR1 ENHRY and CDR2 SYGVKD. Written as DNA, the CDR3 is TGTGCCATCAGTGAGGGGGACAGATTTGAAGCTTTCTTT. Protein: CAISEGDRFEAFF.

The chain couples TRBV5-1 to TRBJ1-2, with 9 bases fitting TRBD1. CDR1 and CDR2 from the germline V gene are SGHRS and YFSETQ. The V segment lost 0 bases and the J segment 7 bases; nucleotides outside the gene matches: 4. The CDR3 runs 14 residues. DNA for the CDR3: TGCGCCAGCAGCTTGGAAGGACAGGGGATTGGCTACACCTTC. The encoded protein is CASSLEGQGIGYTF.

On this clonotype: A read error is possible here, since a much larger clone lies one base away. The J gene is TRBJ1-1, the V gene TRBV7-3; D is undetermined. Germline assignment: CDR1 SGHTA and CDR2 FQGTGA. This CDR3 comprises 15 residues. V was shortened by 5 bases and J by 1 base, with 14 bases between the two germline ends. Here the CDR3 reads CASSPEPSTNTEAFF. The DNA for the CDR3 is TGTGCCAGCAGCCCCGAACCCTCAACGAACACTGAAGCTTTCTTT.